Below, 27 T cell receptor beta chains from the same sample are listed, as sequenced in a study of identical twins. TCRdb independently ran MiXCR on the 5' RACE reads; one entry per CDR3 protein. The table shows roughly 260,000 distinct CDR3 sequences, with roughly 7.5% occurring only once. This sample also appeared in a second study, on yellow fever vaccine responses in identical twins.

Sample: CD8+ T cells sorted from blood. The receptors stem from a woman aged 18-30 years in good health.

This clonotype was recorded many times. The chain recombines TRBV24-1 with TRBJ2-1; 8 nucleotides line up with TRBD2. The V gene end was trimmed by 9 bases and the J gene end by 2 bases; junction bases not matched to a gene: 5. The CDR3 totals 14 residues. Germline-derived CDR1 and CDR2 are KGHDR and SFDVKD. In nucleotides, the CDR3 is TGTGCCACCGCAGCGGGGGCCCCCTACAATGAGCAGTTCTTC. Protein product: CATAAGAPYNEQFF.

The chain couples TRBV29-1 to TRBJ2-5; 7 positions agree with TRBD1. The germline V gene has CDR1 SQVTM and CDR2 ANQGSEA. With V trimmed by 6 bases and J by 3 bases, 7 bases remained unmatched. This CDR3 is 13 amino acids long. CDR3 sequence reads: CSVTGESKETQYF. CDR3 bases: TGCAGCGTAACAGGGGAGTCGAAAGAGACCCAGTACTTC.

This clonotype has at least ten counts. V is TRBV9 and J is TRBJ2-3, with 11 bases aligning to TRBD2. This CDR3 is 16 amino acids long. Germline V CDR1 and CDR2: SGDLS, YYNGEE. The J segment lost 5 bases and the V segment lost 2 bases, leaving 7 bases of the junction unmatched. This chain's CDR3 is CASSVRLAGWQDTQYF. Here the CDR3 DNA reads TGTGCCAGCAGCGTTAGACTAGCGGGATGGCAAGATACGCAGTATTTT.

This clonotype was recorded many times. J is TRBJ2-1 and V is TRBV12-3 or TRBV12-4; 10 nucleotides agree with TRBD2. Trimming took 6 bases from V and 5 from J; bases not matched to a gene: 4. The CDR3 totals 14 residues. In nucleotides, the CDR3 is TGTGCCAGCAGCCCCACTAGCGGGGACAATGAGCAGTTCTTC. This encodes CASSPTSGDNEQFF.

This clonotype was seen many times. The J gene is TRBJ2-1, the V gene TRBV24-1, with 8 bases fitting TRBD2. There are 17 residues in the CDR3. The germline V gene encodes CDR1 KGHDR and CDR2 SFDVKD. V dropped 3 bases and J dropped 7; count of bases not matched to a gene: 13. The DNA for the CDR3 is TGTGCCACCAGTGATCGCAGCGGGAGAGGTGATATGAATGAGCAGTTCTTC. It yields the protein CATSDRSGRGDMNEQFF.

The V call is TRBV7-2, the J call TRBJ2-1; a possible D gene is TRBD2 (6 bases). This CDR3 spans 16 amino acids. Trimming shortened V by 2 bases and J by 5 bases, and 16 bases separated the two germline ends. Germline values: CDR1 SGHTA, CDR2 FQGNSA. The CDR3 sequence: CASSLNGGGSNNEQFF. CDR3 DNA sequence: TGTGCCAGCAGCTTAAACGGGGGAGGAAGCAACAATGAGCAGTTCTTC.

This clonotype was picked up many times. The chain combines TRBV12-3 or TRBV12-4 with TRBJ1-2; D is uncertain. The CDR3 runs to 15 residues. V was clipped by 6 bases and J by 4 bases, with 18 bases between them. The CDR3 region has the DNA TGTGCCAGCAGCCGAGCGGAGGGAGGTAGCTATGGCTACACCTTC. Its translation is CASSRAEGGSYGYTF.

There are a few counts of this clonotype. The CDR3 nucleotides read TGTGCCAGCAGCCAAGTCTGGCGGGAAGGTACAGATACGCAGTATTTT. Residues: CASSQVWREGTDTQYF. The genes are TRBV3-1 and TRBJ2-3, with a weak D call TRBD2 (6 bases). The V gene's germline CDR1 is LGHDT and CDR2 YNNKEL (reference sequence). The V end was cut by 1 base, the J end by 3 bases, with 14 bases between. The CDR3 contains 16 residues.

The rearrangement links TRBV28 to TRBJ2-2; 10 nucleotides align to TRBD2. Germline V CDR1 and CDR2: MDHEN, SYDVKM. CDR3 length equals 15 residues. V lost 3 bases to trimming and J lost 6 bases; unmatched junction nucleotides: 4. Written as DNA, the CDR3 is TGTGCCAGCAGTTTGGGACTAGCGATGTCCGGGGAGCTGTTTTTT. This translates into CASSLGLAMSGELFF.

This clonotype was seen a handful of times. The V call is TRBV7-9, the J call TRBJ2-7; possible D gene TRBD2, 5 bases. V was clipped by 1 base and J by 5 bases, with 12 bases between them. CDR3 length: 14 residues. The germline V gene encodes CDR1 SEHNR and CDR2 FQNEAQ (reference sequence). DNA of the CDR3: TGTGCCAGCAGCTTAGAAGCGTGGAGGAACGAGCAGTACTTC. This encodes CASSLEAWRNEQYF.

Ten or more counts support this clonotype. The V and J genes are TRBV7-9 and TRBJ2-3; D tentatively fits TRBD1 or TRBD2 (5 bases each). V lost 8 bases and J 3 bases, leaving 12 bases between the germline ends. This CDR3 has 13 amino acids. Germline lookup yields CDR1 SEHNR and CDR2 FQNEAQ (reference sequence). The chain's CDR3 is CASGEGITDTQYF. The CDR3 nucleotides are TGTGCCAGCGGAGAGGGGATTACAGATACGCAGTATTTT. The complete variable domain, with remaining parts taken from reference TRBV7-9 and TRBJ2-3, reads DTGVSQNPRHKITKRGQNVTFRCDPISEHNRLYWYRQTLGQGPEFLTYFQNEAQLEKSRLLSDRFSAERPKGSFSTLEIQRTEQGDSAMYLCASGEGITDTQYFGPGTRLTVL.

This clonotype was recorded a few times. The CDR3 DNA reads as TGTGCCAGCAGCCCCTACGGACAGGGCGACGAGCAGTACGTC. Amino acid sequence: CASSPYGQGDEQYV. The chain has TRBV5-5 and TRBJ2-7; 8 nucleotides line up with TRBD1. V was clipped by 4 bases and J by 5 bases; unmatched bases: 8. CDR1 is SGHKS and CDR2 is YYEKEE in the germline V gene (reference sequence). The CDR3 has 14 amino acids.

This clonotype was detected ten times or more. This chain links TRBV5-1 with TRBJ1-1; D is perhaps TRBD1 (6 bases). Germline V gives CDR1 SGHRS, CDR2 YFSETQ. This CDR3 contains 15 residues. Trimming pared 1 base from V and 6 bases from J, leaving 16 bases between. DNA of the CDR3: TGCGCCAGCAGCTTGCGGCAGGGGAAGTTCGCTGAAGCTTTCTTT. Translated: CASSLRQGKFAEAFF.

The rearrangement uses TRBV14 and TRBJ2-5; D is possibly TRBD1 (5 bases). The V gene lost 1 base and the J gene lost 5 bases, with 17 bases spanning the gap. CDR1 and CDR2 (germline): SGHDN, FVKESK. The CDR3 totals 16 residues. CDR3 nucleotide sequence: TGTGCCAGCAGCCAAGGGTGGGCAGGGTCACGGGAGACCCAGTACTTC. It encodes CASSQGWAGSRETQYF.

This clonotype appeared many times. The rearrangement uses TRBV2 and TRBJ2-2, with 9 bases aligning to TRBD1. The length of the CDR3 is 16 residues. After removal of 3 bases from V and 3 bases from J, the junction contained 5 bases not matched to a gene. CDR1 SNHLY and CDR2 FYNNEI come from the germline V gene. The CDR3 here is CASSDGQGRDTGELFF. CDR3 in DNA: TGTGCCAGCAGTGATGGACAGGGGAGGGACACCGGGGAGCTGTTTTTT.

There are many counts of this clonotype. The chain couples TRBV12-3 or TRBV12-4 to TRBJ2-7; 8 nucleotides agree with TRBD1. The CDR3 is 14 amino acids. Trimming removed 5 bases from V and 4 bases from J; junction bases left unmatched: 7. In DNA, the CDR3 is TGTGCCAGCAGTCCATCAGGGGGCGGTTACGAGCAGTACGTC. Protein product: CASSPSGGGYEQYV.

The rearrangement joins TRBV7-6 to TRBJ1-1, with D maybe TRBD1 (5 bases). This CDR3 has 15 amino acids. Trimming cost V 4 bases and J 2 bases, with 14 bases left between them. The germline V gene encodes CDR1 SGHVS and CDR2 FNYEAQ. In DNA, the CDR3 is TGTGCCAGCAGCTCCCTGGGGCGGGAAAACACTGAAGCTTTCTTT. Amino acid sequence: CASSSLGRENTEAFF. The variable domain in full, completed from reference TRBV7-6 and TRBJ1-1, reads GAGVSQSPRYKVTKRGQDVALRCDPISGHVSLYWYRQALGQGPEFLTYFNYEAQQDKSGLPNDRFSAERPEGSISTLTIQRTEQRDSAMYRCASSSLGRENTEAFFGQGTRLTVV.

This clonotype was observed many times. CDR3 coding DNA: TGCAGCGTTGTTGGCGGGGCCGACTACGAGCAGTACTTC. Its protein is CSVVGGADYEQYF. The chain links TRBV29-1 to TRBJ2-7, with a tentative D call TRBD2 (6 bases). With 4 bases removed from V and 3 bases from J, the gap between germline ends came to 13 bases. Germline lookup yields CDR1 SQVTM and CDR2 ANQGSEA. The CDR3 spans 13 residues.

This clonotype has a handful of counts. The chain recombines TRBV13 with TRBJ1-2, with a tentative D call TRBD1 (6 bases). V lost 8 bases and J lost 8, with 18 bases in between. The germline V gene has CDR1 PRHDT and CDR2 FYEKMQ (reference sequence). CDR3 length: 13 amino acids. CDR3 loop: CASAHGQLGGYTF. CDR3 coding DNA: TGTGCCAGCGCCCACGGACAGCTGGGGGGCTACACCTTC.

This clonotype was observed at least ten times. This chain uses TRBV28 with TRBJ2-5; 9 nucleotides match TRBD1. Germline CDR1 MDHEN, CDR2 SYDVKM. The CDR3 spans 15 residues. The J segment lost 4 bases and the V segment lost 5 bases, leaving 8 bases of the junction unmatched. CDR3 coding DNA: TGTGCCAGCAGTCAGACAGGGGGAGTGTTAGAGACCCAGTACTTC. Translated: CASSQTGGVLETQYF. The full variable domain, with the rest looked up from reference TRBV28 and TRBJ2-5, is DVKVTQSSRYLVKRTGEKVFLECVQDMDHENMFWYRQDPGLGLRLIYFSYDVKMKEKGDIPEGYSVSREKKERFSLILESASTNQTSMYLCASSQTGGVLETQYFGPGTRLLVL.

This clonotype was seen many times. The chain joins TRBV29-1 to TRBJ2-1; D possibly corresponds to TRBD1 (5 bases). Germline CDR1 and CDR2: SQVTM and ANQGSEA. The CDR3 extends over 12 amino acids. Trimming took off 5 bases at V and 7 bases at J, with 12 bases between the two ends. Here the CDR3 reads CSVCLGANEQFF. The DNA for the CDR3 is TGCAGCGTTTGCTTAGGGGCGAATGAGCAGTTCTTC.

This clonotype was seen a few times. The chain is built from TRBV6-1 and TRBJ1-1; TRBD1 matches 7 bases. The junction had 10 bases not matched to a gene; V was cut back by 8 bases and J by 4 bases. The germline V gene has CDR1 MNHNS and CDR2 SASEGT. The CDR3 totals 14 residues. The CDR3 loop reads CASGTDPIVTEAFF. The CDR3 DNA follows: TGTGCCAGCGGGACAGACCCTATCGTCACTGAAGCTTTCTTT.

This clonotype occurred many times. V gene TRBV7-9 combines with J gene TRBJ2-5; 7 bases match TRBD1. The CDR3 has 14 amino acids. The junction had 5 bases not matched to a gene; V was cut back by 5 bases and J by 2 bases. In germline, CDR1 is SEHNR, CDR2 FQNEAQ (reference sequence). The CDR3 loop reads CASSLDRLQETQYF. The CDR3 bases are TGTGCCAGCAGCCTGGACAGGCTACAAGAGACCCAGTACTTC.

The rearrangement uses TRBV5-6 and TRBJ1-1; D is unresolved. Germline values: CDR1 SGHDT, CDR2 YYEEEE. This CDR3 is 14 amino acids long. The V gene lost 1 base and the J gene lost 2 bases, with 9 bases spanning the gap. The CDR3 region is CASSLYTDNTEAFF. The CDR3 DNA sequence: TGTGCCAGCAGCTTGTATACAGATAACACTGAAGCTTTCTTT.

This clonotype was observed a handful of times. The chain is built from TRBV20-1 and TRBJ2-7; the D gene could be TRBD1 or TRBD2 (5 bases each). This CDR3 is 16 amino acids long. CDR1 is DFQATT, CDR2 SNEGSKA, per germline (reference sequence). V gave up 0 bases and J gave up 5 bases, with 20 bases separating them. CDR3 in DNA: TGCAGTGCTAGAGAACGAGGGACGGGAAACTGGGACGAGCAGTACTTC. It codes for CSARERGTGNWDEQYF.

This clonotype was counted at least ten times. The V call is TRBV5-1, the J call TRBJ2-1, with D perhaps TRBD1 (6 bases). The germline gives CDR1 SGHRS, CDR2 YFSETQ. Between the trimmed V and J ends, which lost 2 bases and 8 bases, there was a span of 11 bases. CDR3 size: 13 residues. In nucleotides, the CDR3 is TGCGCCAGCAGCTTCAGGGGAATAGATGAGCAGTTCTTC. It yields the protein CASSFRGIDEQFF.

The table lists this clonotype with a few counts. The chain couples TRBV11-2 to TRBJ2-1; TRBD2 matches at 11 bases. V lost 0 bases and J lost 8; bases outside the gene matches: 21. Germline CDR1 SGHAT, CDR2 FQNNGV. The CDR3 contains 21 residues. CDR3 sequence: CASSLDDGTSGLQRGIDEQFF. The CDR3 coding sequence is TGTGCCAGCAGCTTAGATGACGGGACTAGCGGATTACAACGAGGAATCGATGAGCAGTTCTTC.